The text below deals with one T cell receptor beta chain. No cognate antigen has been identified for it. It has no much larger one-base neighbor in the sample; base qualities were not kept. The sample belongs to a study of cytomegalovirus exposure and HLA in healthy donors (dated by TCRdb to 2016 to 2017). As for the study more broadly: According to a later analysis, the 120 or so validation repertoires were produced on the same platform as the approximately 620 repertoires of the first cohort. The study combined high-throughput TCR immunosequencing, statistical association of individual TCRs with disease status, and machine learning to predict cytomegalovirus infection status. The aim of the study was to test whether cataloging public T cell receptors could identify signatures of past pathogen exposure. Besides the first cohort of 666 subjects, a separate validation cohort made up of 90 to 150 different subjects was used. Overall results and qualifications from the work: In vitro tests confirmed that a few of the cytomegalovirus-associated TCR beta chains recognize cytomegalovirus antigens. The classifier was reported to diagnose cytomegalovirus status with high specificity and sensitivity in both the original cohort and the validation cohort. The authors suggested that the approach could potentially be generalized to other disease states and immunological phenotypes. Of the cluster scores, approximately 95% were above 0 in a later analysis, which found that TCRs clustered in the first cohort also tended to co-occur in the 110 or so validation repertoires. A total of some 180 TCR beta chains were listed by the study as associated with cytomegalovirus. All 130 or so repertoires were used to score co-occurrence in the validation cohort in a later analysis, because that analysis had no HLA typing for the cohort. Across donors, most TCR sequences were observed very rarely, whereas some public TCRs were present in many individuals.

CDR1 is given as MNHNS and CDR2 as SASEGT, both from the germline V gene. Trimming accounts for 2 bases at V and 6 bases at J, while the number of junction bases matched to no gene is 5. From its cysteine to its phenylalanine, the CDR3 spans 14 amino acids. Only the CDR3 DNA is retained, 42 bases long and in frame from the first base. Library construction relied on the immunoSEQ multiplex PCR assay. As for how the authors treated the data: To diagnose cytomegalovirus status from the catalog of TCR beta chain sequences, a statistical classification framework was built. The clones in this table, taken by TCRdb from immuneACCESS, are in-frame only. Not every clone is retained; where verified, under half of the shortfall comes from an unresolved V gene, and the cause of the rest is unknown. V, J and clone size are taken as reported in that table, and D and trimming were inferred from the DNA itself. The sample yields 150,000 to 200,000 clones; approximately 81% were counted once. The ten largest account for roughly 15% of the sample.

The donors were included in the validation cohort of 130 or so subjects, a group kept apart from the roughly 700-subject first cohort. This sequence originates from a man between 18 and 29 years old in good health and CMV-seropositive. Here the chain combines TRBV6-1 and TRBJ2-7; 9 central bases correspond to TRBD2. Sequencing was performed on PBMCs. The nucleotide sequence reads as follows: TGTGCCAGCAGTGAATGGGGAGCGGGAGGCGAGCAGTACTTC. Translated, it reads CASSEWGAGGEQYF.